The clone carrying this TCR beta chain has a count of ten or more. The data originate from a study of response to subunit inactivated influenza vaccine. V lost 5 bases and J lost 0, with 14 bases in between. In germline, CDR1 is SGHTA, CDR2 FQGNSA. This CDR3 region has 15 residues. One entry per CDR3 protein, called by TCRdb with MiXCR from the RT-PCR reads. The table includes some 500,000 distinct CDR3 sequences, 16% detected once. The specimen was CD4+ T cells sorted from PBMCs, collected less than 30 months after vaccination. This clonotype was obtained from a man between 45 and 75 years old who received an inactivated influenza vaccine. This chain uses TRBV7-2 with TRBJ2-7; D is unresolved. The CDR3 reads CASSPGVGNSYEQYF. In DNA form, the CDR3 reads TGTGCCAGCAGCCCCGGCGTGGGGAACTCCTACGAGCAGTACTTC.